This TCR beta chain came from a study of Ad26.COV2.S vaccination and SARS-CoV-2 variants. Findings and limits, study-wide: Responses of T cells in total may have been underestimated by the TCR breadth and depth analyses. Substantial breadth in spike-specific CD8+ and CD4+ T cell responses was reportedly seen after vaccination.

Germline CDR1 and CDR2: MNHEY and SMNVEV (reference sequence). This CDR3 is built from 16 residues. Trimming removed 6 bases from V and 0 bases from J, with 15 bases in between. Sequenced by immunoSEQ multiplex PCR; TCRdb stores in-frame clones only, minus some. The table records 300,000 to 450,000 clones, around 92% of them present only once. Comments on this clone: The antigen remains undetermined.

The receptor was isolated from a human donor who had recovered from COVID-19. This chain joins TRBV27 and TRBJ1-5, with D perhaps TRBD1 (5 bases). Sequencing used peripheral blood, obtained after recovery from COVID-19. CDR3 DNA sequence: TGTGCCAGCAGGGCGAGGGACGGAGTTAGCAATCAGCCCCAGCATTTT. It is translated as CASRARDGVSNQPQHF.